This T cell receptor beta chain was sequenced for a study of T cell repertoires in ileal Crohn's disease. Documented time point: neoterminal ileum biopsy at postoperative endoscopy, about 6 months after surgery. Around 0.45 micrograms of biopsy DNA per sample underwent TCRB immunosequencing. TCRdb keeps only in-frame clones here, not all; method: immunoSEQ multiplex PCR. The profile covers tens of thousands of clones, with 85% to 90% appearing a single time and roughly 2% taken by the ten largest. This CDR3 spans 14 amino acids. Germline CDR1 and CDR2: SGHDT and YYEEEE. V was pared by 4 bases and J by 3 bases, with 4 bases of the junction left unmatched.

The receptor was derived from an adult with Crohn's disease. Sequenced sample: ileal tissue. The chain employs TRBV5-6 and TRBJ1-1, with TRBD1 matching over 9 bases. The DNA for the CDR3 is TGTGCCAGCAGCCGGACAGGGGAGGACACTGAAGCTTTCTTT. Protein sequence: CASSRTGEDTEAFF.